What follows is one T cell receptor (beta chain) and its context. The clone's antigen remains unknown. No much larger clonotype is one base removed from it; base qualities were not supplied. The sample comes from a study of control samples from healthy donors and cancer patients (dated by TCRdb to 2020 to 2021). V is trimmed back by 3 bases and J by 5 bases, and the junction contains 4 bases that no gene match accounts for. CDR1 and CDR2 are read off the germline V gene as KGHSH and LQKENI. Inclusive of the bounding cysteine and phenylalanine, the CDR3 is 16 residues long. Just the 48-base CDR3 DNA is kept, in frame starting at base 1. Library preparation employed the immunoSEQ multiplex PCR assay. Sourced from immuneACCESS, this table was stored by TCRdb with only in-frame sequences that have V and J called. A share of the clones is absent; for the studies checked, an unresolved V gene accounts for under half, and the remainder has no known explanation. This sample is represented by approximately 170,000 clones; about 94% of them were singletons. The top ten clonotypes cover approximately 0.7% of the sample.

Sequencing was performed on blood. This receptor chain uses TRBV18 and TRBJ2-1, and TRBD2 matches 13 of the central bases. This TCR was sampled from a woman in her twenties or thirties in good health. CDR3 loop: CASSPGLAGADNEQFF. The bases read TGTGCCAGCTCACCCGGACTAGCGGGGGCCGACAATGAGCAGTTCTTC.